One sample yielded the 28 T cell receptor beta chains listed below, sequenced in a study of T cell repertoires in aging, cancer and after chemotherapy. Peripheral blood genomic DNA, not sorted cells or RNA, was the template. A mixed TRB-A/B primer pool amplified rearranged TRB by multiplex touch-down PCR. TCRdb ran MiXCR on the multiplex PCR reads and lists one entry per CDR3 protein. The table includes some 9,000 distinct CDR3 sequences, roughly 39% detected once. Source material: blood. These receptor sequences come from a human donor with a solid tumor.

The V and J genes are TRBV5-5 and TRBJ1-2; 8 bases are shared with TRBD1. The CDR3 spans 14 residues. Germline CDR1 and CDR2: SGHKS and YYEKEE (reference sequence). V lost 0 bases, J lost 6 bases, and 4 bases stayed unmatched. The CDR3 sequence: CASSLEQGANGYTF. The CDR3 DNA reads as TGTGCCAGCAGCTTGGAGCAGGGGGCGAATGGCTACACCTTC.

Only a few counts were recorded for this clonotype. V gene TRBV11-3 combines with J gene TRBJ2-7, with 9 bases matching TRBD1. Looked up from germline, CDR1 is SGHNT and CDR2 is YENEEA. V lost 2 bases and J lost 5; bases outside the gene matches: 4. CDR3 length: 14 amino acids. CDR3 in amino acids: CASSLWTGEHEQYF. The CDR3 DNA is TGTGCCAGCAGCTTATGGACAGGGGAACACGAGCAGTACTTC.

The chain links TRBV11-3 to TRBJ2-7, with D perhaps being TRBD1 or TRBD2 (5 bases each). The V and J ends lost 5 bases and 3 bases respectively, with 11 bases between them. Germline-derived CDR1 and CDR2 are SGHNT and YENEEA. This CDR3 has 13 residues. CDR3 nucleotide sequence: TGTGCCAGCAGCCCCGGGACGGTCTACGAGCAGTACTTC. It specifies CASSPGTVYEQYF.

This clonotype was counted between two and nine times. V and J are TRBV19 and TRBJ1-2, with D hard to call. V shed 6 bases and J shed 7 bases, with 9 bases lying between them. CDR3 length equals 11 residues. Germline V gene data show CDR1 as LNHDA and CDR2 as SQIVND (reference sequence). CDR3 sequence reads: CASRRSVGYTF. The CDR3 DNA sequence: TGTGCCAGTAGAAGGTCGGTTGGCTACACCTTC.

V and J are TRBV27 and TRBJ2-7; D is possibly TRBD1 or TRBD2 (7 bases each). Germline V gene lookup returns CDR1 MNHEY and CDR2 SMNVEV (reference sequence). CDR3 length equals 15 residues. The V gene lost 1 base and the J gene lost 6 bases, with 16 bases spanning the gap. CDR3 in amino acids: CASSLYQGGQFEQYF. The DNA for the CDR3 is TGTGCCAGCAGTTTATACCAGGGGGGGCAATTCGAGCAGTACTTC.

V and J are TRBV19 and TRBJ1-2; tentative D call: TRBD1 (5 bases). The CDR3 has 16 residues. The germline gives CDR1 LNHDA, CDR2 SQIVND (reference sequence). Trimming removed 4 bases from V and 2 bases from J, with 17 bases in between. The CDR3 loop reads CASSKIGDGENYGYTF. The CDR3 nucleotides read TGTGCCAGTAGTAAGATTGGGGACGGGGAAAACTATGGCTACACCTTC.

V gene TRBV15 combines with J gene TRBJ2-1, with 8 positions matching TRBD2. This CDR3 spans 17 amino acids. V trimming: 6 bases; J trimming: 0 bases; junction bases outside the gene matches: 10. Per germline, CDR1 LNHNV and CDR2 YYDKDF (reference sequence). CDR3 region: CATSRRVGTSSYNEQFF. CDR3 nucleotides: TGTGCCACCAGTAGACGGGTAGGGACTAGCTCCTACAATGAGCAGTTCTTC.

This chain links TRBV11-3 with TRBJ1-3, with D perhaps matching TRBD1 (6 bases). V was cut by 7 bases and J by 0 bases, with 16 bases left in between. The germline gives CDR1 SGHNT, CDR2 YENEEA. The CDR3 spans 16 residues. Written as DNA, the CDR3 is TGTGCCAGCATGGGAAGGACAGAGAGCTCTGGAAACACCATATATTTT. This translates into CASMGRTESSGNTIYF.

This clonotype was counted only a few times. The rearrangement uses TRBV6-1 and TRBJ2-7; 12 nucleotides line up with TRBD2. J gave up 3 bases and V 1 base, and 1 base lay outside the gene matches. Germline V lookup: CDR1 MNHNS, CDR2 SASEGT. This CDR3 comprises 15 residues. The DNA of the CDR3 is TGTGCCAGCAGTGAAGGACTAGCGGGGGTCTACGAGCAGTACTTC. Its protein is CASSEGLAGVYEQYF.

Judged by abundance, this clonotype is medium-sized. J is TRBJ2-7 and V is TRBV29-1, with TRBD1 matching over 9 bases. The CDR3 totals 14 residues. Germline V lookup: CDR1 SQVTM, CDR2 ANQGSEA. J gave up 5 bases and V 3 bases, and 8 bases lay outside the gene matches. CDR3 in DNA: TGCAGCGTTGATCCCGGGACAGGGTCCAACGAGCAGTACTTC. It specifies CSVDPGTGSNEQYF.

V is TRBV6-1 and J is TRBJ2-7; 8 nucleotides line up with TRBD1. V was clipped by 3 bases and J by 2 bases; unmatched bases: 3. CDR1 MNHNS and CDR2 SASEGT come from the germline V gene. The CDR3 is 14 amino acids. CDR3 in DNA: TGTGCCAGCAGTGAGCGGACAGGGCCCTACGAGCAGTACTTC. Encoded protein: CASSERTGPYEQYF.

The chain carries TRBV29-1 and TRBJ1-2; the match to TRBD1 covers 8 bases. V lost 5 bases to trimming and J lost 2 bases; unmatched junction nucleotides: 10. Germline CDR1 and CDR2: SQVTM and ANQGSEA. CDR3 length: 15 residues. CDR3 sequence reads: CSVHRGQATNYGYTF. CDR3 coding DNA: TGCAGCGTTCACCGGGGACAGGCGACCAACTATGGCTACACCTTC.

The chain carries TRBV30 and TRBJ2-7, with 11 bases matching TRBD1. The trim removed 0 bases at V and 0 bases at J, leaving 10 bases unmatched. Germline CDR1 and CDR2: GTSNPN and SVGIG (reference sequence). The CDR3 sequence is 18 residues long. CDR3 in DNA: TGTGCCTGGAGTGTATGGGACAGGGGGGGCCCAAGCTCCTACGAGCAGTACTTC. Translation gives CAWSVWDRGGPSSYEQYF.

This sequence joins TRBV5-4 and TRBJ2-7; maybe TRBD1 (5 bases). CDR1 is SGHNT and CDR2 is YYREEE in the germline V gene (reference sequence). This CDR3 is 13 amino acids long. Trimming removed 7 bases from V and 1 base from J, with 12 bases in between. DNA for the CDR3: TGTGCCAGCTCGCAACAGGCTTCCTACGAGCAGTACTTC. Translating it yields CASSQQASYEQYF.

V usage is TRBV19 and J usage is TRBJ2-3, with 8 bases fitting TRBD2. V trimming: 7 bases; J trimming: 4 bases; junction bases outside the gene matches: 7. CDR1 is LNHDA, CDR2 SQIVND, per germline (reference sequence). The CDR3 length is 14 residues. Here the CDR3 DNA reads TGTGCCAGTAAAGCGGGAGTAGTTGCAGATACGCAGTATTTT. Translating it yields CASKAGVVADTQYF.

A few counts support this clonotype. The CDR3 region is CSVEVDEARAFF. CDR3 DNA sequence: TGCAGCGTTGAAGTGGATGAAGCGAGAGCTTTCTTT. The chain joins TRBV29-1 to TRBJ1-1; D is undetermined. Trimming stripped 1 base from V and 10 bases from J, with 13 bases between. Germline V lookup: CDR1 SQVTM, CDR2 ANQGSEA. This CDR3 region has 12 residues.

This clonotype came up a few times. This sequence joins TRBV29-1 and TRBJ1-2; D may be TRBD1 (5 bases). V lost 7 bases to trimming and J lost 6 bases, with 15 bases between them. This CDR3 is 12 amino acids long. The germline V gene has CDR1 SQVTM and CDR2 ANQGSEA. The CDR3, as DNA: TGCAGCGGTCGTGGGGGGGAGAATGGCTACACCTTC. Its protein is CSGRGGENGYTF.

Judged by abundance, this clonotype is medium-sized. This chain connects TRBV11-3 to TRBJ2-5; TRBD1 agrees at 8 bases. Germline CDR1 SGHNT, CDR2 YENEEA. The CDR3 runs to 14 residues. The V gene end was trimmed by 5 bases and the J gene end by 5 bases; junction bases not matched to a gene: 7. The CDR3 nucleotides read TGTGCCAGCAGCCCGGCCAGGGGGCTGGAGACCCAGTACTTC. This sequence encodes CASSPARGLETQYF.

The V call is TRBV11-3, the J call TRBJ2-1; no definite D call. Germline values: CDR1 SGHNT, CDR2 YENEEA. The CDR3 sequence is 14 residues long. Trimming cost V 6 bases and J 0 bases, with 9 bases left between them. As DNA, the CDR3 is TGTGCCAGCAGTTACGCGCTCTCCTACAATGAGCAGTTCTTC. Residues: CASSYALSYNEQFF.

The rearrangement joins TRBV12-3 or TRBV12-4 to TRBJ1-3; TRBD1 is a possible D gene (5 bases). The length of the CDR3 is 13 residues. V was trimmed by 3 bases and J by 3 bases, leaving 6 bases between them. CDR3 residues: CASSFGGGNTIYF. The CDR3 DNA is TGTGCCAGCAGTTTCGGGGGTGGAAACACCATATATTTT.

This rearrangement joins TRBV6-5 to TRBJ1-5; no reliable D call. The V gene lost 5 bases and the J gene lost 7 bases, with 15 bases spanning the gap. This CDR3 is built from 14 residues. CDR1 and CDR2 (germline): MNHEY, SVGAGI. CDR3 residues: CASSGSRSSQPQHF. Here the CDR3 DNA reads TGTGCCAGCAGTGGGAGCAGGAGCAGCCAGCCCCAGCATTTT.

V is TRBV11-3 and J is TRBJ2-7; the match to TRBD2 covers 9 bases. Germline CDR1 SGHNT, CDR2 YENEEA. The CDR3 runs to 14 residues. The V segment lost 3 bases and the J segment 4 bases; nucleotides outside the gene matches: 4. CDR3 DNA sequence: TGTGCCAGCAGCTTGGGACTAGCCGATTACGAGCAGTACTTC. Its translation: CASSLGLADYEQYF. Full variable domain (rest looked up from reference TRBV11-3 and TRBJ2-7): EAGVVQSPRYKIIEKKQPVAFWCNPISGHNTLYWYLQNLGQGPELLIRYENEEAVDDSQLPKDRFSAERLKGVDSTLKIQPAELGDSAVYLCASSLGLADYEQYFGPGTRLTVT.

This clonotype was seen a few times. This sequence joins TRBV6-5 and TRBJ2-2, with D possibly being TRBD1 or TRBD2 (6 bases each). The CDR3 loop spans 13 amino acids. CDR1 is MNHEY and CDR2 is SVGAGI in the germline V gene. Trimming pared 6 bases from V and 7 bases from J, leaving 12 bases between. The CDR3 spells CASRPRGVGELFF. In DNA, the CDR3 is TGTGCCAGCAGGCCTAGGGGGGTCGGGGAGCTGTTTTTT.

The chain has TRBV27 and TRBJ1-2, with 7 bases matching TRBD1. The CDR3 spans 14 residues. J gave up 4 bases and V 8 bases, and 10 bases lay outside the gene matches. The germline CDR1 and CDR2 sequences are MNHEY and SMNVEV (reference sequence). CDR3 residues: CASGSGRGLYGYTF. CDR3 nucleotides: TGTGCCAGCGGTTCAGGGAGGGGGCTCTATGGCTACACCTTC.

By share, this clonotype ranks as medium-sized. The chain recombines TRBV29-1 with TRBJ1-2; tentatively, D is TRBD1 (5 bases). Germline-derived CDR1 and CDR2 are SQVTM and ANQGSEA. V gave up 2 bases and J gave up 8 bases, with 15 bases separating them. The CDR3 loop spans 13 amino acids. The DNA of the CDR3 is TGCAGCGTTGAACGACAGTGGAAGGGAGGCTACACCTTC. Translated: CSVERQWKGGYTF.

This clonotype was detected a few times. The genes are TRBV18 and TRBJ1-2; 9 bases agree with TRBD1. CDR1 and CDR2 (germline): KGHSH, LQKENI. The CDR3 runs 14 residues. With V trimmed by 3 bases and J by 6 bases, 5 bases remained unmatched. The CDR3 sequence is CASSPGQGPNGYTF. The CDR3 DNA reads as TGTGCCAGCTCACCCGGACAGGGGCCCAATGGCTACACCTTC.

This clonotype was counted between two and nine times. The V call is TRBV7-6, the J call TRBJ2-6, with D maybe TRBD1 (5 bases). The length of the CDR3 is 17 residues. Deletions cut 1 base from V and 4 bases from J, with 14 bases between. Germline loops: CDR1 SGHVS, CDR2 FNYEAQ. The CDR3 DNA follows: TGTGCCAGCAGCTTAGGGGGCTGGAATTCGGGGGCCAACGTCCTGACTTTC. This encodes CASSLGGWNSGANVLTF.

Worth noting for this clonotype: Relative to the germline gene, one junction end is altered; a read error may explain this. The chain couples TRBV6-1 to TRBJ1-3, with D uncertain. The CDR3 length is 14 residues. Looked up from germline, CDR1 is MNHNS and CDR2 is SASEGT. The CDR3 spells CAISAVGRGNTIYF. CDR3 coding DNA: TGTGCCATCAGTGCGGTGGGCCGCGGAAACACCATATATTTT.